The clone carrying this T cell receptor (beta chain) was seen only a few times. Antigen specificity is unknown. This sample was taken from a study of Ad26.COV2.S vaccination and SARS-CoV-2 variants. In the study overall: The donor was enrolled in the Ad26.COV2.S arm of the COV1001 trial. Intramuscularly, Ad26.COV2.S was given either once or twice, 56 days apart.

Broader study findings: Quantification of TCR breadth and depth may have yielded underestimates of total T cell responses.

TCRdb keeps only in-frame clones here, not all; method: immunoSEQ multiplex PCR. The table has about 400,000 clones, 75% to 90% seen once. As for treatment: around 19 received Ad26.COV2.S at low or high dose, single or two shots; about five received placebo; per-sample allocation not given. All samples were drawn on day 63, counting from the first vaccine or placebo injection. Vaccination employed an Ad26 vector expressing the Wuhan-strain SARS-CoV-2 spike. This sequence originates from a person between 18 and 65 years old who received the Ad26.COV2.S COVID-19 vaccine or a placebo. Source: peripheral blood, taken in a trial of Ad26.COV2.S vaccine versus placebo.

CDR3 region: CATGGDMNTEAFF. The CDR3 DNA sequence: TGTGCCACCGGGGGGGACATGAACACTGAAGCTTTCTTT. This sequence joins TRBV15 and TRBJ1-1, with a possible D match to TRBD1 (6 bases). This CDR3 comprises 13 residues. Trimming took off 8 bases at V and 0 bases at J, with 10 bases between the two ends. The V gene's germline CDR1 is LNHNV and CDR2 YYDKDF (reference sequence).